The 8 T cell receptor beta chains below come from one sample, sequenced in a study of cytomegalovirus exposure and HLA in healthy donors. The study ran its PCR with 60 Vbeta and 13 Jbeta primers. Only in-frame clones appear in the TCRdb table, and some are missing; sequencing was by immunoSEQ multiplex PCR. The top ten clones hold less than 7.5% of a sample with about 78,000 clones, 55% to 75% of them seen once. Source material: PBMCs. The receptors originated from a man in his thirties or forties in good health and CMV-seropositive.

The chain recombines TRBV5-4 with TRBJ2-7; 7 nucleotides align to TRBD1. Germline lookup yields CDR1 SGHNT and CDR2 YYREEE (reference sequence). The ends lost 4 bases at V and 2 bases at J; junction bases unmatched: 6. The CDR3 runs 14 residues. CDR3: CASSDRANAYEQYF. The CDR3 bases are TGTGCCAGCAGCGACAGGGCTAACGCCTACGAGCAGTACTTC.

This chain connects TRBV6-5 to TRBJ2-7; D is perhaps TRBD1 (6 bases). Deletions cut 5 bases from V and 7 bases from J, with 18 bases between. From germline, CDR1 is MNHEY and CDR2 SVGAGI. The CDR3 is made up of 14 amino acids. CDR3: CASSNGQFSREQYF. The CDR3 nucleotides read TGTGCCAGCAGTAACGGACAGTTTTCTAGGGAGCAGTACTTC.

CDR3 amino acids: CASSPFRGYEQYF. CDR3 coding DNA: TGTGCCAGCAGTCCATTCCGGGGCTACGAGCAGTACTTC. The V call is TRBV27, the J call TRBJ2-7, with a tentative D call TRBD2 (5 bases). The CDR3 loop spans 13 amino acids. The V gene lost 5 bases and the J gene lost 3 bases, with 11 bases spanning the gap. Per germline, CDR1 MNHEY and CDR2 SMNVEV (reference sequence).

The genes are TRBV6-1 and TRBJ2-7; 8 bases are shared with TRBD1. With V trimmed by 5 bases and J by 3 bases, 9 bases remained unmatched. This CDR3 contains 15 residues. The V gene's germline CDR1 is MNHNS and CDR2 SASEGT. CDR3: CASSISGTGVYEQYF. DNA of the CDR3: TGTGCCAGCAGTATTTCCGGGACAGGAGTCTACGAGCAGTACTTC.

This clone appeared a few times. The rearrangement links TRBV19 to TRBJ1-2; perhaps TRBD1 as D (5 bases). The germline V gene has CDR1 LNHDA and CDR2 SQIVND (reference sequence). V lost 3 bases and J 8 bases, leaving 13 bases between the germline ends. The CDR3 covers 13 residues. The CDR3 spells CASSIRGSRGYTF. As DNA, the CDR3 is TGTGCCAGTAGTATCCGGGGGTCAAGAGGCTACACCTTC.

The chain links TRBV18 to TRBJ2-3, with TRBD2 identical over 7 bases. Germline assignment: CDR1 KGHSH and CDR2 LQKENI. The CDR3 covers 16 residues. The J segment lost 0 bases and the V segment lost 6 bases, leaving 9 bases of the junction unmatched. The chain's CDR3 is CASSPFTSASTDTQYF. CDR3 DNA: TGTGCCAGCTCGCCTTTTACTAGCGCTAGCACAGATACGCAGTATTTT.

This chain links TRBV5-1 with TRBJ2-6; D remains ambiguous. Germline V gene data show CDR1 as SGHRS and CDR2 as YFSETQ. CDR3 length: 15 amino acids. Trimming removed 3 bases at V and 4 bases at J, with 11 bases between. The CDR3, as DNA: TGCGCCAGCAGCTCCGTCAATGGCGGGGCCAACGTCCTGACTTTC. Translation gives CASSSVNGGANVLTF.

This sequence joins TRBV13 and TRBJ2-7; 7 bases align to TRBD2. V shed 5 bases, J shed 6 bases, and the junction held 19 bases outside the gene matches. The CDR3 extends over 17 amino acids. Germline V CDR1 and CDR2: PRHDT, FYEKMQ (reference sequence). The CDR3 bases are TGTGCCAGCAGCGTATACTCTTCGACTAGCATCCTTGGCGAGCAGTACTTC. It translates to CASSVYSSTSILGEQYF.